A single sample is the source of the 26 T cell receptor beta chains below, sequenced in a study of cytomegalovirus exposure and HLA in healthy donors (dated by TCRdb to the late 2010s). Libraries were constructed by the immunoSEQ multiplex PCR assay. For the multiplex PCR, a mixture combining 60 forward primers for TCR Vbeta segments and 13 reverse primers for TCR Jbeta segments was used. TCRdb re-hosts the immuneACCESS table, in-frame sequences only. Its copies lack some clones; in the studies checked, an unresolved V gene accounts for under half of them, and the cause for the rest is not known. This sample's table carries more than 140,000 clones. Jointly, the top ten make up about 2.2% of the sample. What was sequenced was PBMCs. The source of these receptors is a young woman in good health and CMV-seronegative.

The chain is built from TRBV28 and TRBJ2-5; D is possibly TRBD2 (6 bases). This CDR3 spans 16 amino acids. Trimming removed 1 base from V and 0 bases from J, with 12 bases in between. Germline loops: CDR1 MDHEN, CDR2 SYDVKM. The CDR3 here is CASSLSGEPYQETQYF. DNA of the CDR3: TGTGCCAGCAGTTTATCGGGGGAGCCCTACCAAGAGACCCAGTACTTC.

The V gene is TRBV4-1, the J gene TRBJ2-1; 13 bases fit TRBD2. Germline V gene data show CDR1 as MGHRA and CDR2 as YSYEKL. Losses at the gene ends were 1 base for V and 10 bases for J; bases not matched to a gene: 10. CDR3 size: 17 residues. CDR3 coding DNA: TGCGCCAGCAGCCAAGTTGTACTAGCGGGAGGGCCCAAAGAGCAGTTCTTC. Protein sequence: CASSQVVLAGGPKEQFF.

This chain links TRBV6-1 with TRBJ1-6, with a tentative D call TRBD1 (5 bases). The CDR3 loop spans 17 amino acids. V lost 2 bases and J lost 7, with 18 bases in between. Germline V gene data show CDR1 as MNHNS and CDR2 as SASEGT. CDR3 loop: CASSEPPNPRENSPLHF. CDR3 DNA: TGTGCCAGCAGTGAACCCCCGAATCCCAGGGAAAATTCACCCCTCCACTTT.

This rearrangement joins TRBV5-4 to TRBJ2-7, with TRBD2 matching 9 bases. Per the germline V gene, CDR1 is SGHNT and CDR2 is YYREEE (reference sequence). CDR3 length: 13 amino acids. CDR3 nucleotides: TGTGCCAGCACTGGATCTAGCGGGGCACCTCCAGTCGTC. This translates into CASTGSSGAPPVV.

The rearrangement links TRBV2 to TRBJ2-6; D not certain. V was shortened by 4 bases and J by 2 bases, with 9 bases between the two germline ends. CDR3 length: 15 amino acids. CDR1 and CDR2 from the germline V gene are SNHLY and FYNNEI. CDR3 coding DNA: TGTGCCAGCAGTGCGGAGAGGACTGGGGCCAACGTCCTGACTTTC. This translates into CASSAERTGANVLTF. The full variable domain, with the rest looked up from reference TRBV2 and TRBJ2-6, is EPEVTQTPSHQVTQMGQEVILRCVPISNHLYFYWYRQILGQKVEFLVSFYNNEISEKSEIFDDQFSVERPDGSNFTLKIRSTKLEDSAMYFCASSAERTGANVLTFGAGSRLTVL.

V is TRBV2 and J is TRBJ1-1; no definite D call. Germline V gene data show CDR1 as SNHLY and CDR2 as FYNNEI. The CDR3 extends over 11 amino acids. Trimming cost V 3 bases and J 13 bases, with 12 bases left between them. Here the CDR3 reads CASSEVRQVFF. CDR3 sequence (DNA): TGTGCCAGCAGTGAGGTCAGGCAGGTTTTCTTT.

The rearrangement joins TRBV19 to TRBJ1-1; TRBD1 is a possible D gene (6 bases). The germline CDR1 and CDR2 sequences are LNHDA and SQIVND (reference sequence). There are 13 residues in the CDR3. The V end lost 8 bases, the J end lost 0 bases, and 10 bases lay between the germline ends. CDR3 DNA: TGTGCCAGTTCGGGACACATGAACACTGAAGCTTTCTTT. Residues: CASSGHMNTEAFF.

This rearrangement joins TRBV11-2 to TRBJ2-3; TRBD2 is a possible D gene (7 bases). V lost 6 bases and J lost 3, with 19 bases in between. In germline, CDR1 is SGHAT, CDR2 FQNNGV. The CDR3 sequence is 16 residues long. CDR3 nucleotides: TGTGCCAGCAGTCTACAGGGAGGGATTTCGACAGATACGCAGTATTTT. It yields the protein CASSLQGGISTDTQYF. Full variable domain (rest looked up from reference TRBV11-2 and TRBJ2-3): EAGVAQSPRYKIIEKRQSVAFWCNPISGHATLYWYQQILGQGPKLLIQFQNNGVVDDSQLPKDRFSAERLKGVDSTLKIQPAKLEDSAVYLCASSLQGGISTDTQYFGPGTRLTVL.

The chain links TRBV27 to TRBJ2-1; unclear D gene. CDR3 length: 13 amino acids. Germline V CDR1 and CDR2: MNHEY, SMNVEV (reference sequence). The V end lost 3 bases, the J end lost 5 bases, and 8 bases lay between the germline ends. The DNA for the CDR3 is TGTGCCAGCAGTTTTGACTCAAACAATGAGCAGTTCTTC. Translated: CASSFDSNNEQFF.

V usage is TRBV7-8 and J usage is TRBJ2-3, with 10 bases aligning to TRBD2. The V segment lost 6 bases and the J segment 7 bases; nucleotides outside the gene matches: 10. The CDR3 sequence is 15 residues long. Germline CDR1 SGHVS, CDR2 FQNEAQ. CDR3 loop: CASSFTSGDRNTQYF. The CDR3 DNA sequence: TGTGCCAGCAGTTTTACTAGCGGGGACCGGAATACGCAGTATTTT.

V gene TRBV19 combines with J gene TRBJ1-1; D remains ambiguous. This CDR3 spans 12 amino acids. With 11 bases removed from V and 0 bases from J, the gap between germline ends came to 10 bases. Germline lookup yields CDR1 LNHDA and CDR2 SQIVND (reference sequence). The CDR3 sequence is CACEAMNTEAFF. CDR3 DNA: TGTGCCTGCGAGGCAATGAACACTGAAGCTTTCTTT.

Worth noting for this clone: Other DNA sequences in this sample translate to the same CDR3. The chain recombines TRBV7-9 with TRBJ1-4; D ambiguous. V dropped 4 bases and J dropped 0 bases, with 3 bases sitting between them. Germline CDR1 is SEHNR and CDR2 is FQNEAQ (reference sequence). The CDR3 covers 13 residues. This CDR3 is CASSSATNEKLFF. Here the CDR3 DNA reads TGTGCCAGCAGCTCTGCAACTAATGAAAAACTGTTTTTT.

V and J are TRBV9 and TRBJ1-2; 8 nucleotides match TRBD1. After removal of 3 bases from V and 8 bases from J, the junction contained 6 bases not matched to a gene. CDR3 length equals 13 residues. Germline-derived CDR1 and CDR2 are SGDLS and YYNGEE. This CDR3 is CASSGTGSSGYTF. The CDR3 coding sequence is TGTGCCAGCAGCGGGACAGGGTCGTCCGGCTACACCTTC.

The rearrangement joins TRBV11-3 to TRBJ2-1, with 14 bases that match TRBD2. The V and J ends lost 3 bases and 8 bases, in that order; junction bases with no gene match: 3. The CDR3 spans 15 residues. Germline V gives CDR1 SGHNT, CDR2 YENEEA. The CDR3 is CASSLRGLAGDEQFF. CDR3 DNA sequence: TGTGCCAGCAGCTTGAGGGGACTAGCGGGAGATGAGCAGTTCTTC.

The gene calls are TRBV6-6 and TRBJ2-3; 8 bases agree with TRBD2. Trimming at V came to 2 bases and at J to 5 bases, leaving 6 bases not matched to a gene. The CDR3 loop spans 15 amino acids. Germline CDR1 MNHNY, CDR2 SVGAGI (reference sequence). The DNA for the CDR3 is TGTGCCAGCAGTTACGTCAAGCGGGAGTTAGATACGCAGTATTTT. Its translation: CASSYVKRELDTQYF.

The chain recombines TRBV18 with TRBJ1-3, with D maybe TRBD1 (6 bases). This CDR3 contains 17 residues. V was pared by 2 bases and J by 0 bases, with 14 bases between. Germline-derived CDR1 and CDR2 are KGHSH and LQKENI. The CDR3 sequence: CASSPANREISGNTIYF. The CDR3 bases are TGTGCCAGCTCACCAGCAAACAGGGAAATCTCTGGAAACACCATATATTTT.

This rearrangement joins TRBV11-3 to TRBJ2-1, with 7 bases matching TRBD1. This CDR3 region has 16 residues. Unmatched junction bases numbered 15, after V lost 5 bases and J lost 8 bases. Germline V gives CDR1 SGHNT, CDR2 YENEEA. CDR3 region: CASSQLSKTGVDEQFF. Here the CDR3 DNA reads TGTGCCAGCAGCCAACTTAGTAAAACAGGGGTGGATGAGCAGTTCTTC.

For the CDR3, the DNA is TGCAGCGTTGATGGGCTACAGGGGGCGGAGACCCAGTACTTC. Translating it yields CSVDGLQGAETQYF. The rearrangement joins TRBV29-1 to TRBJ2-5, with 9 bases lining up with TRBD1. V was clipped by 3 bases and J by 5 bases; unmatched bases: 7. Germline CDR1 and CDR2: SQVTM and ANQGSEA. The CDR3 contains 14 residues.

V and J are TRBV19 and TRBJ2-3, with D possibly being TRBD2 (5 bases). CDR1 and CDR2 from the germline V gene are LNHDA and SQIVND (reference sequence). CDR3 length: 14 residues. The ends were cut back, 3 bases at V and 4 bases at J, with 11 bases in the middle. CDR3 in amino acids: CASSILLAADTQYF. In DNA form, the CDR3 reads TGTGCCAGTAGTATTCTCCTAGCCGCAGATACGCAGTATTTT.

The rearrangement uses TRBV14 and TRBJ1-4; tentative D call: TRBD1 (5 bases). Trimming left V 0 bases short and J 8 bases short, with 16 bases between. There are 16 residues in the CDR3. CDR1 and CDR2 (germline): SGHDN, FVKESK. As DNA, the CDR3 is TGTGCCAGCAGCCAAGAAAGGAGGGGACCACGGGAAAAACTGTTTTTT. The encoded protein is CASSQERRGPREKLFF.

The chain has TRBV25-1 and TRBJ1-4; tentatively, D is TRBD1 (6 bases). Trimming took 4 bases from V and 8 from J, leaving 26 bases between them. This CDR3 has 18 residues. Germline-derived CDR1 and CDR2 are MGHDK and SYGVNS. CDR3 coding DNA: TGTGCCAGCAGTGGCGAAAGGGGGAACCGCGGGCACAGGGAAAAACTGTTTTTT. This encodes CASSGERGNRGHREKLFF.

The CDR3 DNA is TGCGCCAGCAGCGGCTACCGGGACAGGGACGAGACCCAGTACTTC. Its protein product is CASSGYRDRDETQYF. The genes are TRBV5-1 and TRBJ2-5; 9 bases map to TRBD1. With V trimmed by 4 bases and J by 5 bases, 9 bases remained unmatched. The germline V gene has CDR1 SGHRS and CDR2 YFSETQ. This CDR3 contains 15 residues.

The gene calls are TRBV25-1 and TRBJ2-2; tentatively, D is TRBD2 (7 bases). The germline CDR1 and CDR2 sequences are MGHDK and SYGVNS. Between the trimmed V and J ends, which lost 1 base and 8 bases, there was a span of 23 bases. This CDR3 has 18 residues. The CDR3 DNA reads as TGTGCCAGCAGTGAATCCCGGCGGGGGCCGGGTGGAGCTGGGGAGCTGTTTTTT. The encoded protein is CASSESRRGPGGAGELFF.

The chain carries TRBV18 and TRBJ2-3, with TRBD2 matching 7 bases. Germline-derived CDR1 and CDR2 are KGHSH and LQKENI. V shed 3 bases and J 3 bases; nucleotides not matched to a gene: 9. The CDR3 spans 16 residues. The CDR3 reads CASSPSGTTATDTQYF. The CDR3, as DNA: TGTGCCAGCTCACCCTCCGGGACTACGGCAACAGATACGCAGTATTTT.

The chain recombines TRBV6-5 with TRBJ1-3; TRBD1 agrees at 9 bases. CDR1 and CDR2 from the germline V gene are MNHEY and SVGAGI. This CDR3 region has 15 residues. Trimming at V came to 5 bases and at J to 4 bases, leaving 6 bases not matched to a gene. The CDR3 DNA is TGTGCCAGCAGTCAACAGGGGGCGGCGGGAAACACCATATATTTT. This codes for CASSQQGAAGNTIYF.

This chain links TRBV11-3 with TRBJ2-7, with D tentatively TRBD1 (6 bases). Trimming removed 5 bases at V and 2 bases at J, with 13 bases between. The CDR3 has 14 amino acids. The germline gives CDR1 SGHNT, CDR2 YENEEA. DNA for the CDR3: TGTGCCAGCAGCCACAAGGGGGTAACCTACGAGCAGTACGTC. This translates into CASSHKGVTYEQYV.